By share of the sample, the clone carrying this T cell receptor beta chain is medium-sized. The antigen remains unidentified. At one end the junction does not follow the germline gene, possibly because of a read error. The CDR3 has 15 amino acids. From germline, CDR1 is SGDLS and CDR2 YYNGEE. One entry per CDR3 protein results from TCRdb running MiXCR on the 5' RACE reads. The repertoire consists of some 41,000 distinct CDR3 sequences, with roughly 14% occurring once and the leading ten covering less than 4.5%. The data originate from a study of neurological immune-mediated disorders. General study findings and limits: Patients with HTLV-1-associated myelopathy had the highest level of TCR clonal expansion, whereas patients with multiple sclerosis had the lowest level, falling beneath the level found in healthy controls.

Sequencing was performed on CD4+ T cells from blood. This receptor was taken from a woman aged 55-75 years with HTLV-1-associated myelopathy (HAM/TSP). V and J are TRBV9 and TRBJ1-1, with a tentative D call TRBD1 (5 bases). The CDR3 DNA sequence: TGTGCCAGCAGCGTCCGGGACCGGGGGAACGCTGAAGCTTTCTTT. It specifies CASSVRDRGNAEAFF.